This T cell receptor beta chain originates from a study of CD8 T cells in Susac syndrome. Overall study results and limits: TEMRA cells and active patients showed peak Susac CD8+ clonal expansion.

CD8+ and CD4+ blood T cells underwent TCR beta sequencing. Patients having Susac syndrome satisfied recently defined diagnostic criteria for definite or probable disease. The CDR3 is 14 residues long. V lost 2 bases and J 4 bases, leaving 9 bases between the germline ends. CDR1 is LGHNA, CDR2 YSLEER, per germline. As for this clonotype: Antigen: not known.

The RNA input was about 0.45 to 1 ug, and it was reverse transcribed with random hexamers. Across 54 Vbeta and 13 Jbeta, immunoSEQ multiplex PCR amplified TCR beta CDR3. TCRdb redid the calling of the immunoSEQ multiplex PCR reads with MiXCR, one entry per CDR3 protein. The table shows tens of thousands of distinct CDR3 sequences, with 85% to 95% occurring only once. V usage is TRBV4-3 and J usage is TRBJ2-1; D remains unclear. The TCR originated in a human donor with Susac syndrome. The sequenced material came from CD8+ T cells from PBMCs. As DNA, the CDR3 is TGCGCCAGCAGCCAATACGACACATACAATGAGCAGTTCTTC. Amino acid sequence: CASSQYDTYNEQFF.